The text below deals with one T cell receptor beta chain. These data come from a study of blood T cell repertoires in COVID-19. As for the study in general: The samples span acute and convalescent COVID-19 from the United States, Italy and Spain. The analysed material was cDNA or gDNA that came from T cells, B-cell-depleted T cells, or PBMCs.

Trimming shortened V by 3 bases and J by 4 bases, and 12 bases separated the two germline ends. Germline V CDR1 and CDR2: LNHDA, SQIVND (reference sequence). This CDR3 contains 14 residues. As originally analysed: Reference gene primer amplification gave nucleated cell count estimates. Generated by immunoSEQ multiplex PCR, the TCRdb table keeps only in-frame clones and is missing some. The D gene and trimming were derived from the DNA, and the V and J assignments and clone size from that table. The data show approximately 500,000 clones, with 80% to 90% seen just once and roughly 3.2% held by the top ten.

Specimen: peripheral blood. J is TRBJ2-5 and V is TRBV19; D is possibly TRBD1 (5 bases). The clonotype comes from a human donor in a cohort sampled during active COVID-19. CDR3 DNA sequence: TGTGCCAGTAGTATTAGGGGTTGGGGAGAGACCCAGTACTTC. Its translation is CASSIRGWGETQYF.